One sample yielded the 28 T cell receptor beta chains listed below, sequenced in a study of T cells in Graves' hyperthyroidism and ophthalmopathy. Researchers amplified the TCR beta CDR3 regions from RNA transcripts. A first-round RT-PCR of the TCR CDR3 used the HTBI primer set. TCRdb re-called the multiplex PCR reads through MiXCR, storing one row per CDR3 protein. The table shows some 600,000 distinct CDR3 sequences, with over 11% occurring only once. The sequenced material came from blood. The receptor set was obtained from a woman aged 25 to 39 with Graves' hyperthyroidism that later progressed to Graves' ophthalmopathy.

The CDR3 nucleotides are TGTGCCAGCAGTTTAGGGCTAGCGGGAGCCTTCTCTGGGGCCAACGTCCTGACTTTC. Its translation is CASSLGLAGAFSGANVLTF. This sequence joins TRBV27 and TRBJ2-6; TRBD2 aligns across 10 bases. Germline assignment: CDR1 MNHEY and CDR2 SMNVEV (reference sequence). This CDR3 region has 19 residues. V gave up 2 bases and J gave up 0 bases; unmatched junction bases: 7.

This clonotype was found a few times. The CDR3 reads CASSLDIYSYEQYF. The CDR3 DNA is TGTGCCAGCAGTTTAGACATCTACTCCTACGAGCAGTACTTC. The genes are TRBV28 and TRBJ2-7; D gene ambiguous. The CDR3 loop spans 14 amino acids. Germline loops: CDR1 MDHEN, CDR2 SYDVKM. Trimming took 2 bases from V and 0 from J, leaving 8 bases between them. Variable domain in full (rest from reference TRBV28 and TRBJ2-7): DVKVTQSSRYLVKRTGEKVFLECVQDMDHENMFWYRQDPGLGLRLIYFSYDVKMKEKGDIPEGYSVSREKKERFSLILESASTNQTSMYLCASSLDIYSYEQYFGPGTRLTVT.

About this clonotype itself: This CDR3 is missing its conserved last phenylalanine or tryptophan, likely due to a read error. V usage is TRBV25-1 and J usage is TRBJ1-2; the D is unclear. Germline V gene lookup returns CDR1 MGHDK and CDR2 SYGVNS. The V gene lost 3 bases and the J gene lost 4 bases, with 18 bases spanning the gap. This CDR3 is 16 amino acids long. The CDR3 bases are TGTGCCAGCAGTGAGGCGAAAGACCTCACCCCCTATGGCTACACCGTC. Translating it yields CASSEAKDLTPYGYTV.

Notes on this clonotype: The junction shows a germline mismatch at one end, possibly a read error. The chain carries TRBV20-1 and TRBJ1-5; TRBD1 agrees at 8 bases. CDR1 is DFQATT and CDR2 is SNEGSKA in the germline V gene (reference sequence). This CDR3 has 14 amino acids. CDR3 residues: CSARGQVGNRPQHF. In DNA form, the CDR3 reads TGCAGTGCTAGGGGACAGGTTGGGAATCGGCCCCAGCATTTT.

The chain joins TRBV4-2 to TRBJ2-7; 7 nucleotides match TRBD1. V was pared by 3 bases and J by 5 bases, with 1 base of the junction left unmatched. CDR3 length: 12 amino acids. Germline assignment: CDR1 LGHNA and CDR2 YNFKEQ. DNA of the CDR3: TGTGCCAGCAGCCACGGGACAGACGAGCAGTACTTC. Its translation: CASSHGTDEQYF.

The chain couples TRBV24-1 to TRBJ1-5, with 7 positions matching TRBD1. This CDR3 comprises 14 residues. Germline CDR1 reads KGHDR; CDR2 reads SFDVKD. The junction had 8 bases not matched to a gene; V was cut back by 6 bases and J by 7 bases. CDR3 residues: CATSLSGTAQPQHF. CDR3 sequence (DNA): TGTGCCACCAGTTTATCCGGGACAGCACAGCCCCAGCATTTT.

This clonotype has ten or more counts. The genes are TRBV27 and TRBJ2-5; the D is unclear. The CDR3 extends over 13 amino acids. The germline gives CDR1 MNHEY, CDR2 SMNVEV (reference sequence). V was cut by 6 bases and J by 0 bases, with 8 bases left in between. CDR3 in DNA: TGTGCCAGCAGGTCTGGGGACCAAGAGACCCAGTACTTC. Translated: CASRSGDQETQYF.

This clonotype was recorded at least ten times. The chain carries TRBV5-1 and TRBJ2-7; perhaps TRBD2 as D (5 bases). The CDR3 totals 15 residues. The V end was cut by 0 bases, the J end by 3 bases, with 13 bases between. Germline CDR1 reads SGHRS; CDR2 reads YFSETQ. CDR3 sequence reads: CASSLVSSPFYEQYF. The CDR3 bases are TGCGCCAGCAGCTTGGTCTCTAGCCCGTTCTACGAGCAGTACTTC. Full variable domain (missing parts from reference TRBV5-1 and TRBJ2-7): KAGVTQTPRYLIKTRGQQVTLSCSPISGHRSVSWYQQTPGQGLQFLFEYFSETQRNKGNFPGRFSGRQFSNSRSEMNVSTLELGDSALYLCASSLVSSPFYEQYFGPGTRLTVT.

This clonotype was counted a few times. A much larger clone lies one base from this, so it may be a read error. V gene TRBV6-1 combines with J gene TRBJ1-5; the D is unclear. Trimming took 6 bases from V and 5 from J, leaving 17 bases between them. Germline V gene lookup returns CDR1 MNHNS and CDR2 SASEGT. This CDR3 spans 15 amino acids. CDR3 DNA sequence: TGTGCCAGCAGGGCGACCGGGAAGACGGATCAGCCCCAGCATTTT. This translates into CASRATGKTDQPQHF.

The chain has TRBV7-6 and TRBJ2-1; TRBD2 matches at 10 bases. V gave up 4 bases and J gave up 0 bases; unmatched junction bases: 6. The CDR3 is made up of 17 amino acids. Germline values: CDR1 SGHVS, CDR2 FNYEAQ. In DNA form, the CDR3 reads TGTGCCAGCAGCTCGACTAGCGGGCGGAGCTCCTACAATGAGCAGTTCTTC. It is translated as CASSSTSGRSSYNEQFF. Complete variable domain (other parts from reference TRBV7-6 and TRBJ2-1): GAGVSQSPRYKVTKRGQDVALRCDPISGHVSLYWYRQALGQGPEFLTYFNYEAQQDKSGLPNDRFSAERPEGSISTLTIQRTEQRDSAMYRCASSSTSGRSSYNEQFFGPGTRLTVL.

This clonotype has ten or more counts. The genes are TRBV6-1 and TRBJ2-5; D assignment may be TRBD1 or TRBD2 (5 bases each). This CDR3 contains 13 residues. In germline, CDR1 is MNHNS, CDR2 SASEGT. Trimming removed 5 bases at V and 5 bases at J, with 12 bases between. This CDR3 is CASSSGTWETQYF. The CDR3 DNA reads TGTGCCAGCAGTTCCGGGACGTGGGAGACCCAGTACTTC.

This clonotype was found a few times. DNA of the CDR3: TGTGCCAGCAGTATGAGATCTTTAAATCAGCCCCAGCATTTT. Translated: CASSMRSLNQPQHF. This chain links TRBV6-1 with TRBJ1-5; D is undetermined. Trimming removed 5 bases at V and 4 bases at J, with 12 bases between. The CDR3 is 14 amino acids. Germline V gene lookup returns CDR1 MNHNS and CDR2 SASEGT.

This clonotype was detected ten times or more. The chain employs TRBV2 and TRBJ1-5; D is uncertain. Germline loops: CDR1 SNHLY, CDR2 FYNNEI. CDR3 length: 12 residues. V dropped 8 bases and J dropped 11 bases, with 16 bases sitting between them. DNA for the CDR3: TGTGCCAGCCTTACTCCCAGCGGGACCCAGCATTTT. Translating it yields CASLTPSGTQHF.

This clonotype was seen ten or more times. The rearrangement uses TRBV9 and TRBJ2-1, with a weak D call TRBD2 (5 bases). This CDR3 has 13 residues. Trimming cost V 4 bases and J 6 bases, with 11 bases left between them. Per the germline V gene, CDR1 is SGDLS and CDR2 is YYNGEE. The CDR3 DNA reads TGTGCCAGCAGCCTGGGCCGGGGCAATGAGCAGTTCTTC. Its translation is CASSLGRGNEQFF.

Many counts were recorded for this clonotype. The DNA for the CDR3 is TGTGCCAGCAGCCCCAGGGGCACGAGTCAGCCCCAGCATTTT. This translates into CASSPRGTSQPQHF. The V and J genes are TRBV6-1 and TRBJ1-5, with D possibly matching TRBD1 (6 bases). The CDR3 is 14 residues long. V lost 6 bases and J lost 6, with 15 bases in between. Germline CDR1 and CDR2: MNHNS and SASEGT.

At least ten counts were recorded for this clonotype. This rearrangement joins TRBV29-1 to TRBJ2-5, with 10 bases matching TRBD2. Germline values: CDR1 SQVTM, CDR2 ANQGSEA. CDR3 size: 15 residues. V lost 7 bases, J lost 3 bases, and 11 bases stayed unmatched. CDR3: CSACRLAGPEETQYF. The DNA of the CDR3 is TGCAGCGCCTGCCGACTAGCGGGTCCGGAAGAGACCCAGTACTTC.

This clonotype has a count of ten or more. The V call is TRBV27, the J call TRBJ2-1; 8 nucleotides match TRBD2. With 2 bases clipped from V and 4 bases from J, the junction kept 7 bases outside the gene matches. Germline CDR1 is MNHEY and CDR2 is SMNVEV (reference sequence). The CDR3 runs to 16 residues. DNA for the CDR3: TGTGCCAGCAGTTTAGTAGCGGGGAAGCCTTACAATGAGCAGTTCTTC. This translates into CASSLVAGKPYNEQFF.

This clonotype was picked up many times. The V and J genes are TRBV7-8 and TRBJ1-1; D is ambiguous. The CDR3 consists of 15 residues. Trimming removed 2 bases from V and 3 bases from J, with 13 bases in between. Germline lookup yields CDR1 SGHVS and CDR2 FQNEAQ. DNA of the CDR3: TGTGCCAGCAGCTTATCTTTGGGCAGCTACACTGAAGCTTTCTTT. Protein sequence: CASSLSLGSYTEAFF.

This clonotype was observed many times. The J gene is TRBJ2-3, the V gene TRBV12-3 or TRBV12-4; D not resolved. This CDR3 contains 16 residues. V lost 1 base and J 2 bases, leaving 13 bases between the germline ends. Here the CDR3 reads CASSLDRTRDTDTQYF. CDR3 DNA sequence: TGTGCCAGCAGTTTAGATAGGACCCGTGACACAGATACGCAGTATTTT.

A few counts support this clonotype. The CDR3 loop reads CASSLRGPSYEQYF. Here the CDR3 DNA reads TGTGCCAGCAGCTTGCGGGGCCCCTCCTACGAGCAGTACTTC. The chain couples TRBV5-5 to TRBJ2-7; D possibly uses TRBD1 or TRBD2 (5 bases each). Deletions cut 1 base from V and 0 bases from J, with 8 bases between. Germline V gene data show CDR1 as SGHKS and CDR2 as YYEKEE (reference sequence). This CDR3 is built from 14 residues.

This clonotype was found a few times. This chain uses TRBV20-1 with TRBJ2-3; D unresolved. The CDR3 is 12 residues long. Germline CDR1 reads DFQATT; CDR2 reads SNEGSKA (reference sequence). V was pared by 5 bases and J by 5 bases, with 11 bases between. The CDR3 DNA sequence: TGCAGTGCTGATCGACTTCTAGATACGCAGTATTTT. This translates into CSADRLLDTQYF.

This clonotype has only a few counts. J is TRBJ1-5 and V is TRBV4-1; TRBD1 matches 8 bases. Trimming at V came to 1 base and at J to 7 bases, leaving 6 bases not matched to a gene. Germline V lookup: CDR1 MGHRA, CDR2 YSYEKL. The CDR3 covers 15 residues. Here the CDR3 DNA reads TGCGCCAGCAGCCAAGGTTCAGGGGGCGGGCAGCCCCAGCATTTT. It translates to CASSQGSGGGQPQHF.

V is TRBV4-3 and J is TRBJ1-6; D uncertain. V was trimmed by 1 base and J by 7 bases, leaving 11 bases between them. CDR1 is LGHNA and CDR2 is YSLEER in the germline V gene. This CDR3 has 15 amino acids. CDR3: CASSQVPGRNSPLHF. The CDR3 region has the DNA TGCGCCAGCAGCCAAGTTCCGGGGAGGAATTCACCCCTCCACTTT.

Many counts were recorded for this clonotype. CDR3 sequence (DNA): TGTGCCACCGTGGCCAGCGGGAGGGGGAATGAGCAGTTCTTC. As protein: CATVASGRGNEQFF. The chain has TRBV24-1 and TRBJ2-1; TRBD2 agrees at 10 bases. The ends lost 9 bases at V and 7 bases at J; junction bases unmatched: 8. Germline CDR1 is KGHDR and CDR2 is SFDVKD. The CDR3 length is 14 residues.

This clonotype has a count of ten or more. The chain has TRBV12-3 or TRBV12-4 and TRBJ2-3; 10 bases match TRBD2. After removal of 6 bases from V and 2 bases from J, the junction contained 5 bases not matched to a gene. CDR3 length: 15 amino acids. The CDR3 loop is CASSKTSGDTDTQYF. In DNA form, the CDR3 reads TGTGCCAGCAGCAAAACTAGCGGGGACACAGATACGCAGTATTTT.

This clonotype was seen repeatedly, ten times or more. This chain uses TRBV27 with TRBJ2-7, with D possibly TRBD1 on 6 matching bases. The V gene lost 2 bases and the J gene lost 1 base, with 12 bases spanning the gap. Germline assignment: CDR1 MNHEY and CDR2 SMNVEV (reference sequence). There are 15 residues in the CDR3. The CDR3 bases are TGTGCCAGCAGTTTAAGGTCTGGACAGTCCTACGAGCAGTACTTC. Its protein product is CASSLRSGQSYEQYF.

This clonotype was detected a few times. The J gene is TRBJ1-1, the V gene TRBV20-1; D gene unclear. CDR3 length: 14 amino acids. The germline V gene has CDR1 DFQATT and CDR2 SNEGSKA (reference sequence). In DNA, the CDR3 is TGCAGGGCCGATAGGCGGACCCAGAACACTGAAGCTTTCTTT. This sequence encodes CRADRRTQNTEAFF.

The chain employs TRBV6-2 or TRBV6-3 and TRBJ2-1, with 7 bases matching TRBD2. Trimming removed 10 bases from V and 7 bases from J; junction bases left unmatched: 7. The CDR3 has 12 residues. Germline-derived CDR1 and CDR2 are MNHEY and SVGEGT. The CDR3 DNA follows: TGTGCCACCGCGGGAGTCGGTAATGAGCAGTTCTTC. Translation: CATAGVGNEQFF.